The rows below give T cell receptor beta chains drawn from one sample of a study of cytomegalovirus exposure and HLA in healthy donors. Profiling relied on immunoSEQ multiplex PCR, and the TCRdb table lists in-frame clones only, not all of them. This sample yields hundreds of thousands of clones, of which 70% to 80% are seen a single time; less than 4.5% belongs to the top ten. The specimen was PBMCs. These receptors were collected from a male donor in good health and CMV-seronegative. CDR3s include the opening cysteine and the closing phenylalanine or tryptophan. A D gene is named only where the DNA matches it firmly. Where a row states a size, it is once, few, many or the class of an expanded clone; other rows omit it.

17	few	TRBD1	TRBV6-1	TRBJ1-2	CASSEESIQGELYGYTF	TGTGCCAGCAGTGAAGAGTCTATACAGGGGGAACTCTATGGCTACACCTTC
16	.	TRBD1	TRBV9	TRBJ2-2	CASSVPGQGTTGELFF	TGTGCCAGCAGCGTTCCTGGACAGGGAACCACCGGGGAGCTGTTTTTT
14	few	.	TRBV6-5	TRBJ1-5	CASSLGQFNQPQHF	TGTGCCAGCAGCCTCGGACAATTCAATCAGCCCCAGCATTTT
16	.	TRBD2	TRBV29-1	TRBJ2-7	CSVEELGLAGVYEQYF	TGCAGCGTTGAAGAGTTGGGCCTAGCGGGAGTCTACGAGCAGTACTTC
15	few	TRBD2	TRBV4-2	TRBJ2-3	CASSLGLAGTDTQYF	TGTGCCAGCAGCCTGGGACTAGCGGGAACAGATACGCAGTATTTT
16	.	TRBD2	TRBV5-6	TRBJ2-1	CASSLEGSGRGNEQFF	TGTGCCAGCAGCTTGGAGGGTAGCGGGAGGGGCAATGAGCAGTTCTTC
15	.	TRBD1	TRBV6-5	TRBJ2-3	CASSYGTGGTDTQYF	TGTGCCAGCAGTTACGGGACAGGGGGGACAGATACGCAGTATTTT
12	.	TRBD1	TRBV29-1	TRBJ1-5	CSAGQANQPQHF	TGCAGCGCAGGACAGGCCAATCAGCCCCAGCATTTT
12	.	.	TRBV9	TRBJ2-3	CASSVIRGTQYF	TGTGCCAGCAGCGTAATAAGGGGTACGCAGTATTTT
14	.	TRBD2	TRBV30	TRBJ2-2	CAWGSGVNTGELFF	TGTGCCTGGGGGAGCGGGGTTAACACCGGGGAGCTGTTTTTT
14	.	TRBD1	TRBV5-1	TRBJ2-2	CASSVTGSTGELFF	TGCGCCAGCAGCGTGACAGGGTCAACCGGGGAGCTGTTTTTT
16	.	TRBD2	TRBV6-6	TRBJ2-7	CASSWVFSGILYEQYF	TGTGCCAGCAGTTGGGTATTTAGCGGGATTTTATACGAGCAGTACTTC
13	.	.	TRBV27	TRBJ2-2	CASLRANTGELFF	TGTGCCAGCCTTCGCGCGAACACCGGGGAGCTGTTTTTT
16	.	TRBD2	TRBV11-2	TRBJ2-4	CASSLWAGGDKNIQYF	TGTGCCAGCAGCTTATGGGCGGGAGGAGACAAAAACATTCAGTACTTC
14	.	.	TRBV28	TRBJ2-7	CAINGGVLSYEQYF	TGTGCCATAAACGGGGGAGTATTGTCCTACGAGCAGTACTTC
19	.	.	TRBV27	TRBJ2-1	CASSLSPASRISSYNEQFF	TGTGCCAGCAGTTTATCTCCTGCTTCAAGAATTAGCTCCTACAATGAGCAGTTCTTC
16	.	TRBD2	TRBV30	TRBJ2-7	CAWKTGTSGYPYEQYF	TGTGCCTGGAAGACAGGGACTAGCGGGTATCCCTACGAGCAGTACTTC
15	.	TRBD1	TRBV18	TRBJ1-2	CASSPTTQGRNGYTF	TGTGCCAGCTCACCCACAACACAGGGGAGGAATGGCTACACCTTC
14	few	.	TRBV25-1	TRBJ1-5	CASSEGGSNQPQHF	TGTGCCAGCAGTGAGGGGGGAAGCAATCAGCCCCAGCATTTT
14	.	TRBD2	TRBV4-1	TRBJ2-7	CASSLTSGNYEQYF	TGCGCCAGCAGCCTAACTAGCGGGAACTACGAGCAGTACTTC
14	.	.	TRBV27	TRBJ1-6	CASSLGGDNSPLHF	TGTGCCAGCAGTTTGGGCGGGGACAATTCACCCCTCCACTTT
16	.	.	TRBV4-1	TRBJ1-2	CASSQDSQGGDYGYTF	TGCGCCAGCAGCCAAGATTCCCAGGGAGGGGACTATGGCTACACCTTC
15	.	TRBD1	TRBV28	TRBJ1-2	CASSLSKPGGRGYTF	TGTGCCAGCAGTTTATCCAAGCCAGGGGGCAGGGGCTACACCTTC
14	.	.	TRBV2	TRBJ2-3	CASGRGGSTDTQYF	TGTGCCAGCGGGAGGGGGGGGAGTACAGATACGCAGTATTTT
15	.	.	TRBV6-5	TRBJ2-3	CASSLLGGRADTQYF	TGTGCCAGCAGCTTACTCGGGGGGCGCGCAGATACGCAGTATTTT
12	few	TRBD1	TRBV5-1	TRBJ2-7	CASSTGGYEQYF	TGCGCCAGTTCGACAGGGGGCTACGAGCAGTACTTC
17	.	TRBD2	TRBV2	TRBJ2-5	CASSDPPRLAGVETQYF	TGTGCCAGCAGTGATCCCCCACGCCTAGCGGGAGTTGAGACCCAGTACTTC
14	few	.	TRBV7-9	TRBJ1-4	CASSASGANEKLFF	TGTGCCAGCAGCGCGTCAGGGGCTAATGAAAAACTGTTTTTT
16	.	.	TRBV4-1	TRBJ2-7	CASSQEFDEISREQYF	TGCGCCAGCAGCCAAGAATTTGATGAAATCTCGCGCGAGCAGTACTTC
16	.	.	TRBV1	TRBJ2-4	CTSSVTGGGAKNIQYF	TGCACCAGCAGCGTAACGGGAGGCGGGGCCAAAAACATTCAGTACTTC
15	.	TRBD2	TRBV11-2	TRBJ2-7	CASSPNLAGGYEQYF	TGTGCCAGCAGCCCGAACTTAGCGGGAGGGTACGAGCAGTACTTC
14	.	TRBD2	TRBV29-1	TRBJ2-1	CSVWKGGSENEQFF	TGCAGCGTTTGGAAGGGCGGGAGTGAGAATGAGCAGTTCTTC
15	.	TRBD2	TRBV10-2	TRBJ2-1	CASSENRLAGGRQFF	TGCGCCAGCAGTGAAAACCGACTAGCGGGAGGACGGCAGTTCTTC
14	once	TRBD1	TRBV27	TRBJ1-2	CASSSAGQTYGYTF	TGTGCCAGCAGTTCGGCGGGACAGACCTATGGCTACACCTTC
13	.	.	TRBV19	TRBJ1-2	CASSPPVTYGYTF	TGTGCCAGTAGTCCACCGGTAACTTATGGCTACACCTTC
14	.	.	TRBV7-6	TRBJ2-1	CAIGDGSSYNEQFF	TGTGCCATTGGGGACGGGAGCTCCTACAATGAGCAGTTCTTC
15	.	TRBD2	TRBV5-1	TRBJ2-7	CASIQVAGGPNEQYF	TGCGCCAGCATCCAAGTGGCGGGAGGGCCTAACGAGCAGTACTTC
15	.	.	TRBV7-8	TRBJ2-7	CASSIIPGDPYEQYF	TGTGCCAGCAGCATCATCCCGGGGGACCCCTACGAGCAGTACTTC
13	.	TRBD1	TRBV18	TRBJ2-7	CASSPVGGNEQYF	TGTGCCAGCTCACCAGTAGGGGGCAACGAGCAGTACTTC
13	.	.	TRBV29-1	TRBJ1-1	CSVEYGAGTEAFF	TGCAGCGTTGAATATGGGGCTGGTACTGAAGCTTTCTTT
15	.	TRBD1	TRBV6-1	TRBJ1-2	CASSEAWDRGYGYTF	TGTGCCAGCAGTGAAGCATGGGACAGGGGCTATGGCTACACCTTC
15	few	TRBD1	TRBV5-6	TRBJ1-2	CASSLAAGGGGGYTF	TGTGCCAGCAGCTTGGCGGCAGGGGGAGGCGGGGGCTACACCTTC
14	.	.	TRBV5-4	TRBJ1-4	CASSLDQGNEKLFF	TGTGCCAGCAGCTTAGACCAGGGTAATGAAAAACTGTTTTTT
15	.	TRBD2	TRBV19	TRBJ2-4	CASRNPAGVDNIQYF	TGTGCCAGTCGGAATCCAGCGGGAGTCGATAACATTCAGTACTTC
16	.	TRBD1	TRBV7-9	TRBJ1-5	CASSLALGGRGRPQHF	TGTGCCAGCAGCTTAGCCCTAGGGGGCAGGGGTCGGCCCCAGCATTTT
14	.	TRBD1	TRBV19	TRBJ2-1	CASSRDRAYNEQFF	TGTGCCAGTAGCCGGGACAGAGCCTACAATGAGCAGTTCTTC
13	once	.	TRBV30	TRBJ1-5	CAWSGAGNQPQHF	TGTGCCTGGAGTGGGGCGGGGAATCAGCCCCAGCATTTT
20	once	TRBD1	TRBV18	TRBJ2-2	CASSPISTTPGQANTGELFF	TGTGCCAGCTCACCGATATCGACCACCCCGGGACAGGCGAACACCGGGGAGCTGTTTTTT
12	.	.	TRBV27	TRBJ2-5	CASSLKPETQYF	TGTGCCAGCAGTTTAAAGCCAGAGACCCAGTACTTC
15	.	TRBD1	TRBV5-1	TRBJ2-6	CASSRTGDGANVLTF	TGCGCCAGCAGCCGGACAGGGGATGGGGCCAACGTCCTGACTTTC
15	.	.	TRBV28	TRBJ1-1	CASSLLGRTNTEAFF	TGTGCCAGCAGTTTACTAGGGAGGACGAACACTGAAGCTTTCTTT
14	.	.	TRBV11-2	TRBJ1-1	CASSLQTGLSEAFF	TGTGCCAGCAGCTTACAGACAGGTTTGTCTGAAGCTTTCTTT
14	.	.	TRBV29-1	TRBJ2-5	CSVQARGGQETQYF	TGCAGCGTTCAGGCTAGAGGAGGGCAAGAGACCCAGTACTTC
16	.	TRBD1	TRBV7-8	TRBJ1-4	CASSLVEGRGNEKLFF	TGTGCCAGCAGCTTAGTCGAGGGCAGGGGGAATGAAAAACTGTTTTTT
14	.	.	TRBV7-9	TRBJ2-7	CASSRGREGGEQYF	TGTGCCAGCAGCCGCGGGCGGGAAGGCGGCGAGCAGTACTTC
15	few	.	TRBV10-1	TRBJ1-1	CASSESAGRDTEAFF	TGCGCCAGCAGTGAGTCAGCCGGGCGGGACACTGAAGCTTTCTTT
12	few	.	TRBV6-6	TRBJ2-7	CASSYPDSEQYF	TGTGCCAGCAGTTACCCTGACAGCGAGCAGTACTTC
16	once	.	TRBV5-4	TRBJ1-5	CASSKGGGESNQPQHF	TGTGCCAGCAGTAAGGGCGGCGGGGAGAGCAATCAGCCCCAGCATTTT
12	.	TRBD1	TRBV6-1	TRBJ2-7	CASRGQVYEQYF	TGTGCCAGCAGGGGACAGGTCTACGAGCAGTACTTC
14	.	.	TRBV5-1	TRBJ2-7	CASSLDPGTAEQYF	TGCGCCAGCAGCTTGGACCCGGGTACTGCTGAGCAGTACTTC